These T cell receptor beta chains were read from a single sample in a study of cytomegalovirus exposure and HLA in healthy donors. TCRdb's copy holds only in-frame clones and misses some; the assay was immunoSEQ multiplex PCR. The repertoire consists of roughly 140,000 clones, with around 82% occurring once and the leading ten covering around 6.8%. Sequenced sample: PBMCs. Receptors were obtained from a man in his forties in good health and CMV-seropositive. Both conserved end residues are part of each CDR3. Each record gives: clone size, V gene, D gene, J gene, CDR3 DNA, CDR3 protein. A D gene is named only where the DNA matches it firmly. A clone size is listed for some rows: how often the clone was seen (once, few, many), or a class if it is expanded.

.	TRBV5-6	.	TRBJ2-2	TGTGCCAGCAGCGGGGCGACTAGTTTCGGGGAGCTGTTTTTT	CASSGATSFGELFF
.	TRBV7-2	TRBD2	TRBJ2-6	TGTGCCAGCAGCTTACGGACTAGCGGGGGTACTGGGGCCAACGTCCTGACTTTC	CASSLRTSGGTGANVLTF
.	TRBV7-2	.	TRBJ2-7	TGTGCCAGCAGCTTAGCTGGTTGGGGCAGTAGCTCCTACGAGCAGTACTTC	CASSLAGWGSSSYEQYF
.	TRBV19	.	TRBJ1-2	TGTGCCAGTAGTCTGGACTTACGGAGGTCTAACTATGGCTACACCTTC	CASSLDLRRSNYGYTF
.	TRBV7-9	TRBD2	TRBJ2-5	TGTGCCAGCAGCTTACGGACTAGCGAGGAGACCCAGTACTTC	CASSLRTSEETQYF
.	TRBV7-2	.	TRBJ1-1	TGTGCCAGCAGCTTAGGTTTGCGGGTGCCTCCTATGAACACTGAAGCTTTCTTT	CASSLGLRVPPMNTEAFF
.	TRBV6-5	TRBD2	TRBJ2-3	TGTGCCAGTTCCCCCCTCAGCGGGGGCCTGGGAGCGCAGTATTTT	CASSPLSGGLGAQYF
once	TRBV15	.	TRBJ1-3	TGTGCCACCAGCAGAGATGGCATCAACTCTGGAAACACCATATATTTT	CATSRDGINSGNTIYF
.	TRBV11-1	.	TRBJ1-1	TGTGCCAGCAGCTTCAGGCGAATGAACACTGAAGCTTTCTTT	CASSFRRMNTEAFF
.	TRBV27	.	TRBJ2-7	TGTGCCAGCAGTTCCGGAGACAGTAACCTCCACGAGCAGTACTTC	CASSSGDSNLHEQYF
.	TRBV2	TRBD2	TRBJ2-3	TGTGCCAGCAGTGAAGGGACTAGCTCCCCAGATACGCAGTATTTT	CASSEGTSSPDTQYF
.	TRBV6-5	.	TRBJ1-1	TGTGCCAGCAGTTACCTGTTAGCGGGGGCCACTGAAGCTTTCTTT	CASSYLLAGATEAFF
.	TRBV5-4	TRBD1	TRBJ1-2	TGTGCCAGCAGCCCAATGACAGGGGCATACGGCTACACCTTC	CASSPMTGAYGYTF
.	TRBV29-1	TRBD1	TRBJ2-1	TGCAGCGCTCAGGGGGTTTCTAGCTCCTACAATGAGCAGTTCTTC	CSAQGVSSSYNEQFF
.	TRBV28	TRBD1	TRBJ1-6	TGTGCCAGCAGCAGGGACAGGGGGATTTCACCCCTCCACTTT	CASSRDRGISPLHF
.	TRBV19	.	TRBJ1-1	TGTGCCAGTAGTCCCAACAACGGAGGGAACACTGAAGCTTTCTTT	CASSPNNGGNTEAFF
.	TRBV28	.	TRBJ1-5	TGTGCCAGCAGTTTGAGGGGTTCCCCGGGACTCATCAATCAGCCCCAGCATTTT	CASSLRGSPGLINQPQHF
.	TRBV28	TRBD2	TRBJ2-5	TGTGCCAGCAGTTTTGGCGGGGGGGCCCCCCAAGAGACCCAGTACTTC	CASSFGGGAPQETQYF
.	TRBV7-2	.	TRBJ2-5	TGTGCCAGCAGCCCCTTTCGGCAAGAGACCCAGTACTTC	CASSPFRQETQYF
.	TRBV6-4	TRBD1	TRBJ1-5	TGTGCCAGCAGTGGGCCCGACAGGGAAGTTCAGCCCCAGCATTTT	CASSGPDREVQPQHF
.	TRBV5-5	.	TRBJ1-6	TGTGCCAGCAGCGCCGGACAGATCAATTCACCCCTCCACTTT	CASSAGQINSPLHF
once	TRBV15	TRBD1	TRBJ1-2	TGTGCCACCAGCAGAGCCGGGACAGGAGCTATGGGGAGCTACACCTTC	CATSRAGTGAMGSYTF
few	TRBV2	TRBD1	TRBJ1-1	TGTGCCACAGCAAAGGCGGGACAGGTCTCCACTGAAGCTTTCTTT	CATAKAGQVSTEAFF